These 22 T cell receptor beta chains share one sample of origin, sequenced in a study of cytomegalovirus exposure and HLA in healthy donors (dated by TCRdb to the late 2010s). Library construction relied on the immunoSEQ multiplex PCR assay. This is the immuneACCESS table as TCRdb keeps it, with only in-frame sequences that have V and J called. A part of the clones is gone; compared with another copy, unresolved V genes explain less than half, and the rest is unexplained. The sample profile shows approximately 150,000 clones; more than 85% of them were found once. Approximately 0.7% of the sample belongs to the ten largest clones. The sample taken for sequencing was PBMCs. Source of these receptors: a man between 18 and 35 years old in good health and CMV-seronegative.

The chain employs TRBV4-1 and TRBJ1-5; 10 bases line up with TRBD1. CDR1 and CDR2 (germline): MGHRA, YSYEKL. The CDR3 runs 15 residues. Trimming removed 0 bases from V and 9 bases from J; junction bases left unmatched: 5. CDR3 sequence reads: CASSQDRDRGRPQHF. The CDR3 DNA reads TGCGCCAGCAGCCAAGATCGGGACAGGGGTAGGCCCCAGCATTTT.

The chain's CDR3 is CASSYWGNTGELFF. CDR3 bases: TGTGCCAGCAGTTACTGGGGCAACACCGGGGAGCTGTTTTTT. The V and J genes are TRBV6-6 and TRBJ2-2, with a possible D match to TRBD1 (5 bases). V was pared by 1 base and J by 2 bases, with 5 bases between. This CDR3 is built from 14 residues. Germline CDR1 and CDR2: MNHNY and SVGAGI (reference sequence).

V gene TRBV15 combines with J gene TRBJ1-1; 7 bases fit TRBD1. Per the germline V gene, CDR1 is LNHNV and CDR2 is YYDKDF (reference sequence). V trimming: 5 bases; J trimming: 7 bases; junction bases outside the gene matches: 13. The CDR3 totals 15 residues. The CDR3 is CATSGEQGVRGEAFF. CDR3 nucleotide sequence: TGTGCCACCAGCGGGGAGCAGGGGGTGAGGGGTGAAGCTTTCTTT.

The V and J genes are TRBV18 and TRBJ1-5; 9 bases map to TRBD1. The CDR3 consists of 14 residues. V dropped 4 bases and J dropped 4; count of bases not matched to a gene: 2. In germline, CDR1 is KGHSH, CDR2 LQKENI. CDR3 region: CASSRTGDNQPQHF. Here the CDR3 DNA reads TGTGCCAGCTCACGGACAGGGGATAATCAGCCCCAGCATTTT.

This clone was recorded only once. The chain couples TRBV9 to TRBJ2-3, with 9 bases aligning to TRBD2. V dropped 0 bases and J dropped 2; count of bases not matched to a gene: 7. The germline V gene has CDR1 SGDLS and CDR2 YYNGEE. There are 17 residues in the CDR3. The CDR3 here is CASSVEGLASFTDTQYF. CDR3 in DNA: TGTGCCAGCAGCGTAGAGGGACTAGCCTCTTTCACAGATACGCAGTATTTT.

This clone was recorded once. V usage is TRBV27 and J usage is TRBJ2-1; 14 nucleotides match TRBD2. With 5 bases clipped from V and 7 bases from J, the junction kept 16 bases outside the gene matches. This CDR3 is built from 19 residues. Looked up from germline, CDR1 is MNHEY and CDR2 is SMNVEV (reference sequence). The CDR3 coding sequence is TGTGCCAGCAGTACAGACGGTTGGGGACTAGCGGGGGTCCGAAATGAGCAGTTCTTC. Amino acids: CASSTDGWGLAGVRNEQFF.

This clone was recorded only once. This chain uses TRBV11-2 with TRBJ1-4; 7 bases agree with TRBD1. V lost 5 bases, J lost 15 bases, and 12 bases stayed unmatched. CDR3 length equals 13 residues. Germline V gene data show CDR1 as SGHAT and CDR2 as FQNNGV. The CDR3 spells CASSLQGGTDLFF. The DNA of the CDR3 is TGTGCCAGCAGCCTACAAGGGGGGACAGACTTGTTTTTT.

The gene calls are TRBV9 and TRBJ1-1; TRBD1 matches 7 bases. Germline-derived CDR1 and CDR2 are SGDLS and YYNGEE. The junction had 8 bases not matched to a gene; V was cut back by 3 bases and J by 6 bases. The CDR3 sequence is 14 residues long. The CDR3 loop is CASSDPRDSPEAFF. The CDR3 DNA reads TGTGCCAGCAGCGACCCCCGGGACAGCCCTGAAGCTTTCTTT.

The chain joins TRBV9 to TRBJ1-1, with D maybe TRBD1 (5 bases). Germline values: CDR1 SGDLS, CDR2 YYNGEE. The length of the CDR3 is 13 residues. V dropped 3 bases and J dropped 7 bases, with 13 bases sitting between them. The CDR3 DNA reads TGTGCCAGCAGCGCTGGACCCGGGGGTGAAGCTTTCTTT. Protein: CASSAGPGGEAFF.

The table lists this clone with a count of one. The J gene is TRBJ2-3, the V gene TRBV7-9, with D perhaps TRBD2 (6 bases). V was clipped by 5 bases and J by 5 bases, with 11 bases between them. Germline CDR1 SEHNR, CDR2 FQNEAQ (reference sequence). CDR3 length equals 13 residues. CDR3 bases: TGTGCCAGCAGCCGAACGGGGGAAGATACGCAGTATTTT. This sequence encodes CASSRTGEDTQYF.

Here the CDR3 reads CASSLSLPGQGNSPLHF. The CDR3 DNA reads as TGTGCCAGTAGTCTATCGCTCCCGGGACAGGGGAATTCACCCCTCCACTTT. The gene calls are TRBV19 and TRBJ1-6; 10 positions match TRBD1. The ends lost 5 bases at V and 7 bases at J; junction bases unmatched: 11. Germline lookup yields CDR1 LNHDA and CDR2 SQIVND (reference sequence). This CDR3 contains 17 residues.

This clone appeared a single time. The gene calls are TRBV7-8 and TRBJ2-7; unclear D gene. Trimming cost V 5 bases and J 2 bases, with 13 bases left between them. Germline V gives CDR1 SGHVS, CDR2 FQNEAQ. The CDR3 consists of 14 residues. The chain's CDR3 is CASSRSIETYEQYF. In DNA, the CDR3 is TGTGCCAGCAGCCGGTCTATCGAAACCTACGAGCAGTACTTC.

This clone was seen once. The chain recombines TRBV19 with TRBJ2-2; no reliable D call. Germline V CDR1 and CDR2: LNHDA, SQIVND (reference sequence). This CDR3 is 14 amino acids long. Trimming removed 7 bases at V and 6 bases at J, with 15 bases between. The CDR3 loop reads CASTHPSRAGELFF. CDR3 coding DNA: TGTGCCAGTACCCATCCGAGTCGGGCCGGGGAGCTGTTTTTT.

The CDR3 loop reads CASSWTGLMNTEAFF. For the CDR3, the DNA is TGTGCCAGCTCATGGACAGGGCTTATGAACACTGAAGCTTTCTTT. The rearrangement joins TRBV18 to TRBJ1-1; the match to TRBD1 covers 8 bases. CDR3 length equals 15 residues. Germline V gene lookup returns CDR1 KGHSH and CDR2 LQKENI. The V gene end was trimmed by 5 bases and the J gene end by 0 bases; junction bases not matched to a gene: 5.

This clone was recorded only once. The rearrangement joins TRBV6-1 to TRBJ2-7; 7 nucleotides line up with TRBD1. Germline V lookup: CDR1 MNHNS, CDR2 SASEGT. This CDR3 has 14 residues. The V and J ends lost 5 bases and 2 bases, in that order; junction bases with no gene match: 6. The CDR3 DNA follows: TGTGCCAGCAGTATCCAGGGGGTCCCCTACGAGCAGTACGTC. This translates into CASSIQGVPYEQYV.

The sample holds one count of this clone. The gene calls are TRBV18 and TRBJ1-5; 9 nucleotides line up with TRBD1. The V gene's germline CDR1 is KGHSH and CDR2 LQKENI. The CDR3 has 15 residues. Trimming cost V 3 bases and J 6 bases; bases outside gene matches: 6. This chain's CDR3 is CASSPGTGSSQPQHF. The CDR3 bases are TGTGCCAGCTCACCGGGGACAGGGTCAAGTCAGCCCCAGCATTTT.

The rearrangement uses TRBV11-2 and TRBJ1-4, with 7 nucleotides matching TRBD1. V shed 4 bases, J shed 6 bases, and the junction held 11 bases outside the gene matches. CDR3 length: 16 amino acids. Germline values: CDR1 SGHAT, CDR2 FQNNGV. For the CDR3, the DNA is TGTGCCAGCAGCTCCGGGACAGTCTTTGGGGATGAAAAACTGTTTTTT. Its protein product is CASSSGTVFGDEKLFF.

This clone was recorded once. The V call is TRBV7-8, the J call TRBJ2-5, with D possibly being TRBD1 (5 bases). Between the trimmed V and J ends, which lost 5 bases and 7 bases, there was a span of 17 bases. CDR1 and CDR2 (germline): SGHVS, FQNEAQ. The CDR3 has 14 amino acids. CDR3 coding DNA: TGTGCCAGCAGCCTTTTACAACAGGCCGGGACCCAGTACTTC. It encodes CASSLLQQAGTQYF.

The rearrangement joins TRBV7-9 to TRBJ1-1, with D uncertain. This CDR3 has 12 residues. CDR1 SEHNR and CDR2 FQNEAQ come from the germline V gene (reference sequence). Trimming left V 5 bases short and J 6 bases short, with 10 bases between. In DNA form, the CDR3 reads TGTGCCAGCAGCCCCTTCCCCCCTGAAGCTTTCTTT. This gives the protein CASSPFPPEAFF.

The chain combines TRBV7-2 with TRBJ1-5; D uncertain. This CDR3 comprises 16 residues. Germline V gene data show CDR1 as SGHTA and CDR2 as FQGNSA. Trimming cost V 0 bases and J 9 bases, with 18 bases left between them. The CDR3, as DNA: TGTGCCAGCAGCTTAGCCATGGTTGGAGCGGGATGGCCCCAGCATTTT. The encoded protein is CASSLAMVGAGWPQHF.

In its sample, this clone was seen many times. The chain combines TRBV5-4 with TRBJ2-7, with D possibly being TRBD1 (5 bases). V dropped 4 bases and J dropped 3 bases, with 11 bases sitting between them. Germline CDR1 reads SGHNT; CDR2 reads YYREEE (reference sequence). The CDR3 contains 13 residues. CDR3 bases: TGTGCCAGCAGCGACCCTGACAGCTACGAGCAGTACTTC. It codes for CASSDPDSYEQYF.

The chain combines TRBV6-1 with TRBJ1-1; D gene ambiguous. V lost 4 bases, J lost 10 bases, and 10 bases lay in between. Germline-derived CDR1 and CDR2 are MNHNS and SASEGT. The CDR3 has 11 amino acids. CDR3 nucleotide sequence: TGTGCCAGCAGTGCGCCCCGCGCAGCTTTCTTT. It encodes CASSAPRAAFF.